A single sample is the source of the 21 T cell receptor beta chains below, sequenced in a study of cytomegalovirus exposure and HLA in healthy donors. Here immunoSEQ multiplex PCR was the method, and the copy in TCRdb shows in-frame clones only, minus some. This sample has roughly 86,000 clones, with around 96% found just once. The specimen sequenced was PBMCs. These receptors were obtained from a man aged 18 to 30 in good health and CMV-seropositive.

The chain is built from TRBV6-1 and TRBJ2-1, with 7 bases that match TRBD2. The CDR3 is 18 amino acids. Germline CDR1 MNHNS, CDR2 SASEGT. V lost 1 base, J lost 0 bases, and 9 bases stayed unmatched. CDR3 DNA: TGTGCCAGCAGTGAAGGTTGGGAGCGGGGCGACTCCTACAATGAGCAGTTCTTC. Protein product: CASSEGWERGDSYNEQFF.

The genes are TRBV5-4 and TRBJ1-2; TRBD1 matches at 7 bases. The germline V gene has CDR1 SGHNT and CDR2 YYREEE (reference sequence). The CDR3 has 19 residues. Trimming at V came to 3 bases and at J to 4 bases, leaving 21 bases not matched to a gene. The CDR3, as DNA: TGTGCCAGCAGCTCCGATCATACCGGGACAGAGCCATGGGGCTATGGCTACACCTTC. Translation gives CASSSDHTGTEPWGYGYTF.

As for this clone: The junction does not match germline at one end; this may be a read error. The CDR3 DNA reads as TGTGCCAGCAGTGAAGCTTCAGGGGTTCAAGGGACCCAGTACTTC. Translating gives CASSEASGVQGTQYF. The V and J genes are TRBV6-1 and TRBJ2-5, with TRBD1 as a possible D gene (6 bases). The germline V gene has CDR1 MNHNS and CDR2 SASEGT. CDR3 length: 15 amino acids.

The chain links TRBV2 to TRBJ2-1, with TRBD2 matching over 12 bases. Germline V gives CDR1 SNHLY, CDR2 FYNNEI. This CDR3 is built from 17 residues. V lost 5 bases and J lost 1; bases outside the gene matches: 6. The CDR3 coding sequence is TGTGCCAGCAGTTTCCGACTAGCGGGGGCATCCTACAATGAGCAGTTCTTC. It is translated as CASSFRLAGASYNEQFF.

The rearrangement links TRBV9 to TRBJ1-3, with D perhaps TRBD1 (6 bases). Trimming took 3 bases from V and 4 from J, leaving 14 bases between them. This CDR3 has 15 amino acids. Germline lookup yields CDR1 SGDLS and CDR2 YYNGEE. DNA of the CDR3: TGTGCCAGCAGCGACGACAGGCCCCGCGGAAACACCATATATTTT. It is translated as CASSDDRPRGNTIYF. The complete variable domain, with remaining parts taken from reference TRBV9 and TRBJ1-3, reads DSGVTQTPKHLITATGQRVTLRCSPRSGDLSVYWYQQSLDQGLQFLIQYYNGEERAKGNILERFSAQQFPDLHSELNLSSLELGDSALYFCASSDDRPRGNTIYFGEGSWLTVV.

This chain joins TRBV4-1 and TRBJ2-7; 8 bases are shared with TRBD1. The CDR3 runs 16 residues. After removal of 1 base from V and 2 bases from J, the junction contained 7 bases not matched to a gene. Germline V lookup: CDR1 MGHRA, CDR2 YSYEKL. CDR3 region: CASSQGQGAGTYEQYF. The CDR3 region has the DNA TGCGCCAGCAGCCAAGGCCAGGGGGCCGGGACCTACGAGCAGTACTTC.

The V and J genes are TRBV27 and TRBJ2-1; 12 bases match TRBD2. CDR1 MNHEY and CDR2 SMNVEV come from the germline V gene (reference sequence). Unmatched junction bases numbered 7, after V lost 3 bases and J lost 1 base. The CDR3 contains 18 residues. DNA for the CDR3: TGTGCCAGCAGTTTCTCTAGCGGGAGGGCCTTGTCCTACAATGAGCAGTTCTTC. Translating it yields CASSFSSGRALSYNEQFF.

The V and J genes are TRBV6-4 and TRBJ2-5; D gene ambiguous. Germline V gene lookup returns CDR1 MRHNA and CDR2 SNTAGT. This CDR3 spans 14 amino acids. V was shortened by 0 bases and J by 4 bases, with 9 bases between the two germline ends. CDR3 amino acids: CASSDSEYSETQYF. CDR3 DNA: TGTGCCAGCAGTGACTCCGAATACTCAGAGACCCAGTACTTC.

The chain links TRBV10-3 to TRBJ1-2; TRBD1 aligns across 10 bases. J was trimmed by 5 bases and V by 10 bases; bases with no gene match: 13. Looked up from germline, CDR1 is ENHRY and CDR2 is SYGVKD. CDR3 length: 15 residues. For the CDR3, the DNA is TGTGCCACCGCGCCTGGGACAGGGGATTATTATGGCTACACCTTC. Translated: CATAPGTGDYYGYTF.

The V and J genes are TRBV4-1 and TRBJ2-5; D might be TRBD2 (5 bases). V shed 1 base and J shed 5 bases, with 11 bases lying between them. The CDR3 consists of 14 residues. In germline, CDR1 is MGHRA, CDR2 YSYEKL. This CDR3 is CASSQGYPGETQYF. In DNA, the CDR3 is TGCGCCAGCAGCCAAGGGTATCCGGGGGAGACCCAGTACTTC.

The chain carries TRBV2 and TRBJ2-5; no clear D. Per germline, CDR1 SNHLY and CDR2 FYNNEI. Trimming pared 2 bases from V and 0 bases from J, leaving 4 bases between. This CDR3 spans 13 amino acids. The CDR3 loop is CASSETDQETQYF. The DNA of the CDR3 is TGTGCCAGCAGTGAAACAGACCAAGAGACCCAGTACTTC.

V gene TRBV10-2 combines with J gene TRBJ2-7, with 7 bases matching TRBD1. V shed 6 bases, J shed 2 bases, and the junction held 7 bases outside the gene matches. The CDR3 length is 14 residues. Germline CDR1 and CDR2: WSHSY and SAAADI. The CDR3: CASRGVGTAYEQYF. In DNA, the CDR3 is TGCGCCAGCAGGGGGGTAGGGACAGCCTACGAGCAGTACTTC.

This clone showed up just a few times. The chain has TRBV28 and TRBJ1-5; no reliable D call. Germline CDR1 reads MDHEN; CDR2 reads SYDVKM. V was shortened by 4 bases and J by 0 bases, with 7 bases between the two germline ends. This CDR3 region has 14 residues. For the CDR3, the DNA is TGTGCCAGCAGTTCCCTCTATAGCAATCAGCCCCAGCATTTT. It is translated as CASSSLYSNQPQHF.

CDR3 loop: CASSYNRGVKNTEAFF. The CDR3 DNA follows: TGTGCCAGCAGTTACAACAGGGGGGTGAAGAACACTGAAGCTTTCTTT. The chain couples TRBV6-6 to TRBJ1-1; 8 bases fit TRBD1. V was clipped by 2 bases and J by 1 base; unmatched bases: 6. Germline V gives CDR1 MNHNY, CDR2 SVGAGI (reference sequence). The CDR3 spans 16 residues.

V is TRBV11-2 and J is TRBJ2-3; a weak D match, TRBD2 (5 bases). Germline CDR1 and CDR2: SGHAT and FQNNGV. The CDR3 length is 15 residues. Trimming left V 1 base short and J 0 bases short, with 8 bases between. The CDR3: CASSLAGSSTDTQYF. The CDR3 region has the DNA TGTGCCAGCAGCTTAGCGGGGTCTAGCACAGATACGCAGTATTTT.

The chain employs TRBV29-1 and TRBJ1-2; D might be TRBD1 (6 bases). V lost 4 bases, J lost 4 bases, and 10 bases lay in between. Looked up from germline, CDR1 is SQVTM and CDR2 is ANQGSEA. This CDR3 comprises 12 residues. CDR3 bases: TGCAGCGTTGTAGGACAGTCCTATGGCTACACCTTC. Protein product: CSVVGQSYGYTF.

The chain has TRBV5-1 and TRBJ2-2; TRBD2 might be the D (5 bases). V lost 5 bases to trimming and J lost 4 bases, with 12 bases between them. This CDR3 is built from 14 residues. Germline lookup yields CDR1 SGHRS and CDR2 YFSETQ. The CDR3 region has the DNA TGCGCCAGCAGGCGGGTAGCAACCACCGGGGAGCTGTTTTTT. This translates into CASRRVATTGELFF.

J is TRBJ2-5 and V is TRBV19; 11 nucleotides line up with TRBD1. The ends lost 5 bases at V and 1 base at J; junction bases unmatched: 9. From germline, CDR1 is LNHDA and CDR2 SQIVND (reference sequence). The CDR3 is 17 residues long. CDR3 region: CASSPRTGGPGQETQYF. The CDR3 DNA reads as TGTGCCAGTAGTCCAAGGACAGGGGGCCCCGGCCAAGAGACCCAGTACTTC.

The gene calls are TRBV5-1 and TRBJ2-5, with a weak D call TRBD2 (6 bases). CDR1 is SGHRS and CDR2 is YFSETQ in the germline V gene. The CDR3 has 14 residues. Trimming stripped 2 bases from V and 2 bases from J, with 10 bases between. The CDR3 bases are TGCGCCAGCAGCTTCCCCGGGAGTCAAGAGACCCAGTACTTC. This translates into CASSFPGSQETQYF. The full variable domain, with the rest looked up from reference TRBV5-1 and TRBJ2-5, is KAGVTQTPRYLIKTRGQQVTLSCSPISGHRSVSWYQQTPGQGLQFLFEYFSETQRNKGNFPGRFSGRQFSNSRSEMNVSTLELGDSALYLCASSFPGSQETQYFGPGTRLLVL.

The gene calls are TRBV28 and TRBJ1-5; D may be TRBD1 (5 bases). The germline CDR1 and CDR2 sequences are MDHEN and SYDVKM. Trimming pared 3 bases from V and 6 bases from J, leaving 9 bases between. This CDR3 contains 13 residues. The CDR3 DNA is TGTGCCAGCAGTTTCAGACAGTTTCAGCCCCAGCATTTT. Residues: CASSFRQFQPQHF.

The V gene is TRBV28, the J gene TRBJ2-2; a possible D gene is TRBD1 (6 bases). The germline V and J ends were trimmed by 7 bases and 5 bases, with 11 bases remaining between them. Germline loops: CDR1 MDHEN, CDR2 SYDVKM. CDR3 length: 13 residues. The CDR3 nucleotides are TGTGCCAGCATCCCTCAGGGGACCGGGGAGCTGTTTTTT. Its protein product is CASIPQGTGELFF.